Described below is a single T cell receptor beta chain sequence and its context. Its antigen is not known. PCR involved 60 Vbeta and 13 Jbeta primers. Generated by immunoSEQ multiplex PCR, the TCRdb table keeps only in-frame clones and is missing some. The sample lists around 80,000 clones; roughly 79% were seen once. The data stem from a study of cytomegalovirus exposure and HLA in healthy donors. General study points: In vitro experiments confirmed that a few CMV-associated chains were specific for CMV antigens.

The CDR3 length is 13 residues. The germline V and J ends were trimmed by 4 bases and 4 bases, with 13 bases remaining between them. In germline, CDR1 is SQVTM, CDR2 ANQGSEA. The clonotype originates from a female donor in good health and CMV-seronegative. The specimen sequenced was PBMCs. This chain connects TRBV29-1 to TRBJ1-2, with D possibly being TRBD1 (6 bases). CDR3 DNA sequence: TGCAGCGTTGTATTGGACAGCTCCTATGGCTACACCTTC. Residues: CSVVLDSSYGYTF.